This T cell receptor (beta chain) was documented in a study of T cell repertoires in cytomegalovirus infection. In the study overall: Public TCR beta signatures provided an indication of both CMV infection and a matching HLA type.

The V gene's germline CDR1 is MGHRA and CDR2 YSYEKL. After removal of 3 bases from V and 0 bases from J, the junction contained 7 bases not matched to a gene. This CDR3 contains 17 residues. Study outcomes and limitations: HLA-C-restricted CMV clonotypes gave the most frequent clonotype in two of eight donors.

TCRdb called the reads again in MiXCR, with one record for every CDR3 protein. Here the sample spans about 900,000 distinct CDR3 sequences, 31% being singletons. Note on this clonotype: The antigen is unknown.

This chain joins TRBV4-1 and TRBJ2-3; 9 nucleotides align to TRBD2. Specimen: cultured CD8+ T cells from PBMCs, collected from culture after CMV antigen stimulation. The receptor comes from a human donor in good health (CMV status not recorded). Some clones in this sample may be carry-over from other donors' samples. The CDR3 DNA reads TGCGCCAGCAGCCAGTCTAGCGGGGTTTTTAGCACAGATACGCAGTATTTT. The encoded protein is CASSQSSGVFSTDTQYF.